This TCR beta chain was documented in a study of T cells in Graves' hyperthyroidism and ophthalmopathy. General observations from the study: The model foresaw ophthalmopathy a median approximately 6.1 months prior to onset.

Graves' hyperthyroidism is called stable when ophthalmopathy does not progress within 18 months. Participants, patients aged 18 to 65, had newly diagnosed hyperthyroidism with a duration under 2 months. The source of the PBMCs was over 8.5 ml of fresh peripheral blood. RNA transcripts yielded amplified TCR beta CDR3 regions. HTBI primers were the set used in a first-round RT-PCR of the TCR CDR3. MiXCR, applied by TCRdb to the multiplex PCR reads, yields one record per CDR3 protein. Of over 300,000 distinct CDR3 sequences in the sample, approximately 15% were seen once. Between the trimmed V and J ends, which lost 4 bases and 1 base, there was a span of 10 bases. The length of the CDR3 is 14 residues. This clonotype showed up just a few times. Antigen specificity is unknown.

The J gene is TRBJ1-1, the V gene TRBV12-3 or TRBV12-4, with D uncertain. Sequenced: blood. The clonotype originates from a woman aged 60-70 years with Graves' hyperthyroidism. This CDR3 reads CASSYLGWNTEAFF. CDR3 nucleotides: TGTGCCAGCAGTTACTTGGGGTGGAACACTGAAGCTTTCTTT.